The 21 T cell receptor beta chains in this list originate from one sample, sequenced in a study of cytomegalovirus exposure and HLA in healthy donors. Primers: 60 Vbeta forward and 13 Jbeta reverse. Produced via immunoSEQ multiplex PCR; TCRdb's table is partial and in-frame only. Recorded for this sample: about 160,000 clones. Sequences were obtained from PBMCs. These receptors originate from a man aged 25 to 40 in good health and CMV-seronegative.

The chain employs TRBV29-1 and TRBJ2-3, with a tentative D call TRBD1 (6 bases). With 8 bases removed from V and 6 bases from J, the gap between germline ends came to 18 bases. The CDR3 consists of 13 residues. Germline V lookup: CDR1 SQVTM, CDR2 ANQGSEA. CDR3: CSLYRESGDTQYF. DNA of the CDR3: TGCAGCTTATACAGGGAGTCAGGCGATACGCAGTATTTT.

The CDR3 region has the DNA TGTGCCAGCAGTTTAATAAGGGCCCCTGAGGGCTGGCAGTTCTTC. Translating it yields CASSLIRAPEGWQFF. This chain links TRBV27 with TRBJ2-1; D is possibly TRBD2 (5 bases). Germline V gene lookup returns CDR1 MNHEY and CDR2 SMNVEV (reference sequence). V gave up 2 bases and J gave up 12 bases, with 20 bases separating them. The CDR3 spans 15 residues.

The chain carries TRBV13 and TRBJ2-5; a possible D gene is TRBD2 (5 bases). The germline V gene encodes CDR1 PRHDT and CDR2 FYEKMQ (reference sequence). The CDR3 extends over 13 amino acids. The V gene lost 5 bases and the J gene lost 1 base, with 8 bases spanning the gap. This chain's CDR3 is CASSDYLQETQYF. The CDR3 region has the DNA TGTGCCAGCAGCGACTATCTCCAAGAGACCCAGTACTTC.

The chain has TRBV9 and TRBJ2-1; perhaps TRBD1 as D (6 bases). V was cut by 4 bases and J by 9 bases, with 23 bases left in between. The germline gives CDR1 SGDLS, CDR2 YYNGEE. This CDR3 is built from 16 residues. The CDR3 DNA reads TGTGCCAGCAGCAGAATAAGGGGGAGAAGTCGGAGTGAGCAGTTCTTC. This sequence encodes CASSRIRGRSRSEQFF.

The J gene is TRBJ1-5, the V gene TRBV7-9; no clear D gene. CDR3 size: 16 residues. Germline loops: CDR1 SEHNR, CDR2 FQNEAQ (reference sequence). The V gene lost 1 base and the J gene lost 4 bases, with 14 bases spanning the gap. The CDR3 reads CASSLGGAAANQPQHF. The CDR3 region has the DNA TGTGCCAGCAGCTTAGGAGGTGCGGCCGCAAATCAGCCCCAGCATTTT.

The rearrangement joins TRBV6-5 to TRBJ2-7; 7 nucleotides align to TRBD2. This CDR3 region has 15 residues. The trim removed 2 bases at V and 2 bases at J, leaving 6 bases unmatched. The germline V gene encodes CDR1 MNHEY and CDR2 SVGAGI. CDR3 in DNA: TGTGCCAGCAGTTACGATTCTAGCGGACCCTACGAGCAGTACTTC. Translated, it gives CASSYDSSGPYEQYF.

The chain links TRBV5-1 to TRBJ2-2; the D gene is possibly TRBD1 (6 bases). The CDR3 has 16 amino acids. V was cut by 8 bases and J by 5 bases, with 22 bases left in between. Germline V CDR1 and CDR2: SGHRS, YFSETQ. In nucleotides, the CDR3 is TGCGCCAGTACAAGGACAGAGCCTCTGGGAACCGGGGAGCTGTTTTTT. Amino acids: CASTRTEPLGTGELFF. The whole variable domain, remainder taken from reference TRBV5-1 and TRBJ2-2, is KAGVTQTPRYLIKTRGQQVTLSCSPISGHRSVSWYQQTPGQGLQFLFEYFSETQRNKGNFPGRFSGRQFSNSRSEMNVSTLELGDSALYLCASTRTEPLGTGELFFGEGSRLTVL.

The V call is TRBV28, the J call TRBJ2-5, with D perhaps TRBD2 (6 bases). CDR1 and CDR2 from the germline V gene are MDHEN and SYDVKM. The germline V and J ends were trimmed by 3 bases and 4 bases, with 9 bases remaining between them. This CDR3 spans 13 amino acids. The CDR3 loop reads CASSLEGIETQYF. The CDR3 coding sequence is TGTGCCAGCAGTTTGGAGGGGATAGAGACCCAGTACTTC.

The rearrangement uses TRBV5-1 and TRBJ1-2; 7 bases match TRBD1. V shed 2 bases and J 5 bases; nucleotides not matched to a gene: 3. This CDR3 has 13 amino acids. The germline CDR1 and CDR2 sequences are SGHRS and YFSETQ. The CDR3 DNA reads as TGCGCCAGCAGCTTAGGGACAGCATATGGCTACACCTTC. Its protein product is CASSLGTAYGYTF.

This chain links TRBV6-1 with TRBJ1-5; weak D call: TRBD1 (6 bases). CDR1 and CDR2 (germline): MNHNS, SASEGT. Trimming removed 1 base from V and 7 bases from J, with 14 bases in between. The CDR3 is made up of 15 amino acids. The CDR3 region is CASSEGTGLWQPQHF. For the CDR3, the DNA is TGTGCCAGCAGTGAAGGTACAGGGCTTTGGCAGCCCCAGCATTTT.

The chain joins TRBV19 to TRBJ2-3; 8 nucleotides line up with TRBD2. Germline CDR1 LNHDA, CDR2 SQIVND (reference sequence). The length of the CDR3 is 16 residues. V was pared by 7 bases and J by 5 bases, with 14 bases of the junction left unmatched. The CDR3: CASNGRGALHGDTQYF. DNA for the CDR3: TGTGCCAGTAATGGGCGGGGGGCCTTGCATGGAGATACGCAGTATTTT.

The chain is built from TRBV27 and TRBJ1-1; 7 bases map to TRBD1. The CDR3 consists of 14 residues. Germline CDR1 is MNHEY and CDR2 is SMNVEV (reference sequence). V lost 6 bases, J lost 3 bases, and 7 bases stayed unmatched. The CDR3 DNA reads as TGTGCCAGCAGAGATCAGGGGGAGTACACTGAAGCTTTCTTT. Translation gives CASRDQGEYTEAFF.

The V call is TRBV6-5, the J call TRBJ2-6, with D maybe TRBD1 (5 bases). V lost 10 bases, J lost 2 bases, and 6 bases lay in between. The CDR3 consists of 12 residues. Germline CDR1 is MNHEY and CDR2 is SVGAGI. CDR3 amino acids: CAIGAGANVLTF. The CDR3 DNA is TGTGCCATAGGGGCTGGGGCCAACGTCCTGACTTTC.

The V call is TRBV5-4, the J call TRBJ2-7; TRBD2 aligns across 12 bases. V lost 4 bases to trimming and J lost 1 base; unmatched junction nucleotides: 3. The length of the CDR3 is 15 residues. CDR1 SGHNT and CDR2 YYREEE come from the germline V gene (reference sequence). For the CDR3, the DNA is TGTGCCAGCAGCCTCGGGACTAGCGGGTCCTACGAGCAGTACTTC. Translated, it gives CASSLGTSGSYEQYF.

The CDR3 bases are TGTGCCAGCAGCCCCGGGGGAGGGAGGAACACTGAAGCTTTCTTT. Protein sequence: CASSPGGGRNTEAFF. This sequence joins TRBV9 and TRBJ1-1, with D tentatively TRBD1 (5 bases). This CDR3 is 15 amino acids long. The V gene lost 4 bases and the J gene lost 1 base, with 14 bases spanning the gap. The germline V gene encodes CDR1 SGDLS and CDR2 YYNGEE.

V usage is TRBV29-1 and J usage is TRBJ1-1; 7 bases align to TRBD1. The ends lost 4 bases at V and 1 base at J; junction bases unmatched: 3. Germline V gives CDR1 SQVTM, CDR2 ANQGSEA. The CDR3 spans 13 residues. In nucleotides, the CDR3 is TGCAGCGTTGTGACAGGGCAGAACACTGAAGCTTTCTTT. Its protein product is CSVVTGQNTEAFF.

The chain couples TRBV18 to TRBJ1-1; D may be TRBD1 (5 bases). CDR3 length equals 14 residues. Trimming left V 2 bases short and J 5 bases short, with 12 bases between. In germline, CDR1 is KGHSH, CDR2 LQKENI. The CDR3 DNA is TGTGCCAGCTCACCAAGAAGGGGCCAAACTGAAGCTTTCTTT. This sequence encodes CASSPRRGQTEAFF.

V usage is TRBV5-4 and J usage is TRBJ1-5; no clear D. Looked up from germline, CDR1 is SGHNT and CDR2 is YYREEE (reference sequence). Trimming left V 0 bases short and J 3 bases short, with 10 bases between. CDR3 length: 15 amino acids. The CDR3 DNA reads TGTGCCAGCAGCTTGGGCGGGTTCTACAATCAGCCCCAGCATTTT. Translation gives CASSLGGFYNQPQHF.

This rearrangement joins TRBV6-5 to TRBJ2-7, with 9 positions matching TRBD2. V dropped 1 base and J dropped 2; count of bases not matched to a gene: 3. Per germline, CDR1 MNHEY and CDR2 SVGAGI. The CDR3 extends over 15 amino acids. Written as DNA, the CDR3 is TGTGCCAGCAGTTACTTAGCGGGAGCCCCCTACGAGCAGTACTTC. This encodes CASSYLAGAPYEQYF.

The V call is TRBV19, the J call TRBJ1-1; D unclear. CDR1 and CDR2 (germline): LNHDA, SQIVND (reference sequence). Trimming stripped 5 bases from V and 0 bases from J, with 13 bases between. This CDR3 is 15 amino acids long. The CDR3 loop is CASSHRILLNTEAFF. The CDR3 region has the DNA TGTGCCAGTAGTCACAGAATACTCCTGAACACTGAAGCTTTCTTT. The full variable domain, completed using reference TRBV19 and TRBJ1-1, is DGGITQSPKYLFRKEGQNVTLSCEQNLNHDAMYWYRQDPGQGLRLIYYSQIVNDFQKGDIAEGYSVSREKKESFPLTVTSAQKNPTAFYLCASSHRILLNTEAFFGQGTRLTVV.

This chain links TRBV9 with TRBJ1-2, with 7 bases identical to TRBD1. The germline gives CDR1 SGDLS, CDR2 YYNGEE. The CDR3 sequence is 15 residues long. The trim removed 4 bases at V and 1 base at J, leaving 7 bases unmatched. The CDR3 coding sequence is TGTGCCAGCAGCCCTCGGGACAGACTTAACTATGGCTACACCTTC. This encodes CASSPRDRLNYGYTF. Full variable domain (missing parts from reference TRBV9 and TRBJ1-2): DSGVTQTPKHLITATGQRVTLRCSPRSGDLSVYWYQQSLDQGLQFLIQYYNGEERAKGNILERFSAQQFPDLHSELNLSSLELGDSALYFCASSPRDRLNYGYTFGSGTRLTVV.